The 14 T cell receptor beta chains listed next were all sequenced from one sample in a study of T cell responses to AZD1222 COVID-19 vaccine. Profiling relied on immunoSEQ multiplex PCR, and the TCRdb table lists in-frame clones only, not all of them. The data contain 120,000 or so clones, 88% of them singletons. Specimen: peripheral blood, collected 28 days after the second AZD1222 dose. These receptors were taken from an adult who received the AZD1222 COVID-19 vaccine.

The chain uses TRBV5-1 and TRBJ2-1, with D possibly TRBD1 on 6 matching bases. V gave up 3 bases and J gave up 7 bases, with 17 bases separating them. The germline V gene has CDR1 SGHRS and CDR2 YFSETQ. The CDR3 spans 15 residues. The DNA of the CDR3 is TGCGCCAGCAGCTCTGGACAGAGACGTACTAATGAGCAGTTCTTC. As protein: CASSSGQRRTNEQFF. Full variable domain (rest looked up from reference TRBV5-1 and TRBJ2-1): KAGVTQTPRYLIKTRGQQVTLSCSPISGHRSVSWYQQTPGQGLQFLFEYFSETQRNKGNFPGRFSGRQFSNSRSEMNVSTLELGDSALYLCASSSGQRRTNEQFFGPGTRLTVL.

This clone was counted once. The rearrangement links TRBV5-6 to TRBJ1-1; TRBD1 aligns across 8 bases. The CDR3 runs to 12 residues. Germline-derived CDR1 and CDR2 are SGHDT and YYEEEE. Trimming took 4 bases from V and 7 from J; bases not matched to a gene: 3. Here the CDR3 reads CASSDGTGEAFF. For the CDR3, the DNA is TGTGCCAGCAGCGACGGGACAGGTGAAGCTTTCTTT.

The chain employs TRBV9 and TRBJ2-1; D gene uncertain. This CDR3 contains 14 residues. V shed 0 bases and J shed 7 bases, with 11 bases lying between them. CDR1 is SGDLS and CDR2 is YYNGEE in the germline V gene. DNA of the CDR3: TGTGCCAGCAGCGTAGTTGCCTTGGGTAATGAGCAGTTCTTC. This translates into CASSVVALGNEQFF.

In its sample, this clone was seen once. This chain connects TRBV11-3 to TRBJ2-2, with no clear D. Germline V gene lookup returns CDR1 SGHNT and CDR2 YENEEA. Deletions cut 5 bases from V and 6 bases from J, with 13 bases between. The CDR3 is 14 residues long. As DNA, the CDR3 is TGTGCCAGCAGCCCCCCTTTGCGAGCCGGGGAGCTGTTTTTT. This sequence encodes CASSPPLRAGELFF.

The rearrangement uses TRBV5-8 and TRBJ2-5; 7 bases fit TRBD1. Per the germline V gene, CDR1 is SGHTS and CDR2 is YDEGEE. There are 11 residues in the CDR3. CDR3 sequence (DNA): TGTGCTACAGGGGTTACTCAGACCCAGTACTTC. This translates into CATGVTQTQYF.

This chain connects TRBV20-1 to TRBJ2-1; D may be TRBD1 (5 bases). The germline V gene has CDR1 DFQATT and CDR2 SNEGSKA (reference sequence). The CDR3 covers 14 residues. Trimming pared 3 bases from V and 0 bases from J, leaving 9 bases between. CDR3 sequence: CSASNQGSYNEQFF. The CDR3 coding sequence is TGCAGTGCTAGTAATCAGGGCTCCTACAATGAGCAGTTCTTC.

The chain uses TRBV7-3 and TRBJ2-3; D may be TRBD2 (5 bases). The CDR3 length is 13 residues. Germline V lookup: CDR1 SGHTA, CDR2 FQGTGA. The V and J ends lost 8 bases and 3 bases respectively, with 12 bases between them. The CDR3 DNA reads TGTGCCAGCGCCCGGGATAGGACAGATACGCAGTATTTT. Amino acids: CASARDRTDTQYF.

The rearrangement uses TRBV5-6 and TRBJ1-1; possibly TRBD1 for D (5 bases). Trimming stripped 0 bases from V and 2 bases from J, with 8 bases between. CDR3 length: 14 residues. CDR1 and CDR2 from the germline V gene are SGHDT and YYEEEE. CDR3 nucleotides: TGTGCCAGCAGCTTGGACGACAGAAACACTGAAGCTTTCTTT. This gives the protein CASSLDDRNTEAFF. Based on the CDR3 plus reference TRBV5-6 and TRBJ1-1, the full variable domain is DAGVTQSPTHLIKTRGQQVTLRCSPKSGHDTVSWYQQALGQGPQFIFQYYEEEERQRGNFPDRFSGHQFPNYSSELNVNALLLGDSALYLCASSLDDRNTEAFFGQGTRLTVV.

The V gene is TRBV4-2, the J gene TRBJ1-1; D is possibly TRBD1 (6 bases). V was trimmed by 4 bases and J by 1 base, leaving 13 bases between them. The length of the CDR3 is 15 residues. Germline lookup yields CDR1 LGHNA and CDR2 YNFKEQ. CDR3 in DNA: TGTGCCAGCAGCCCCATCCCGGGACAGAACACTGAAGCTTTCTTT. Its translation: CASSPIPGQNTEAFF.

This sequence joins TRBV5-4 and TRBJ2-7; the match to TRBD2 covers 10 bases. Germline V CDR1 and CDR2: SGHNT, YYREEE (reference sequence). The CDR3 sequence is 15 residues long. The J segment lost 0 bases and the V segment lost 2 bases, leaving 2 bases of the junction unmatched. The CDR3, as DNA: TGTGCCAGCAGCTTTAGCGGGGGGATCTCCTACGAGCAGTACTTC. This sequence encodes CASSFSGGISYEQYF.

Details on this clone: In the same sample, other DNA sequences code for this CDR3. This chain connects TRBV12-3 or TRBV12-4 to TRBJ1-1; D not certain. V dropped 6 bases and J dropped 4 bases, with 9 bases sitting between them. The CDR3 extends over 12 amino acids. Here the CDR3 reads CASSRGGTEAFF. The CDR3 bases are TGTGCCAGCAGCCGGGGAGGCACTGAAGCTTTCTTT.

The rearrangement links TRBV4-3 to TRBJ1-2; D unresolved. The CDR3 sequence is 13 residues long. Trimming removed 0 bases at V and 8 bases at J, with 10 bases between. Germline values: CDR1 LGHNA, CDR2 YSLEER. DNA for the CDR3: TGCGCCAGCAGCCAAGAGCGTCGGTGGGGCTACACCTTC. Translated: CASSQERRWGYTF.

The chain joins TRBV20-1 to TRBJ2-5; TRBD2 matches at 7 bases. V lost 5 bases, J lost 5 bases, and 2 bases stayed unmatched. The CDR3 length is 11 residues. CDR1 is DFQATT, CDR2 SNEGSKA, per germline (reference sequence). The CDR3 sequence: CSAWGGETQYF. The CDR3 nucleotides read TGCAGTGCTTGGGGGGGTGAGACCCAGTACTTC.

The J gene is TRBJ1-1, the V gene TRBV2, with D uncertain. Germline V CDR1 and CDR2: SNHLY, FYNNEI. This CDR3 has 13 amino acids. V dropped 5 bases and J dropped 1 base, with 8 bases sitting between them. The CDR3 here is CASSTNRNTEAFF. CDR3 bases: TGTGCCAGCAGTACAAACAGGAACACTGAAGCTTTCTTT.